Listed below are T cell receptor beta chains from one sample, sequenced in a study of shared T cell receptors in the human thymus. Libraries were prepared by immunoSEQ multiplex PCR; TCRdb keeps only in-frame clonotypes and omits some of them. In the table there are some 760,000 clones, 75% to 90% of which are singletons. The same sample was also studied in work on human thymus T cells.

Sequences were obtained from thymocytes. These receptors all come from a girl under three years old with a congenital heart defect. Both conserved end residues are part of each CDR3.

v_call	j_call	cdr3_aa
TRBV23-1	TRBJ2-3	CASSHRVRGSTDTQYF
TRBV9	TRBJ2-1	CASSVEGQGAYNEQFF
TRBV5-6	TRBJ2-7	CASSTHWGRGMYEQYF
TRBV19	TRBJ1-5	CASSIGWITGNSNQPQHF
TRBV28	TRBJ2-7	CASSLSGQGAFFSYEQYF
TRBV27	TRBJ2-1	CASNKGGRGGRSNEQFF
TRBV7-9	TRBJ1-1	CASSLLEAFF
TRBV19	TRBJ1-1	CASSIQTGWITEAFF
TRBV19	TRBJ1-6	CASSRWTGARPGSYNSPLHF
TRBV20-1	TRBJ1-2	CSASPHSVRTF
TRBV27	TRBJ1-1	CASSSRRGTEAFF
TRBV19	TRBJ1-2	CASRKTRRGGETCYGYTF
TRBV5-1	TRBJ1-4	CASSTNPQGATNEKLFF
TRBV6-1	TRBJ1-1	CASSGGTDTEAFF
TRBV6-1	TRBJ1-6	CASSALPEGWHNSPLHF
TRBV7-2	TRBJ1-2	CASSLGQGRGYTF
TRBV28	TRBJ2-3	CASSLWGRGRADTQYF
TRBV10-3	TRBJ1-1	CAIGTGGVAFF
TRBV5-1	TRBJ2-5	CASSSEAGLAGGRPQETQYF
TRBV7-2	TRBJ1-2	CASRQRRMTGNVTTYTF
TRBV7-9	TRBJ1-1	CASSLRTQGVGMNTEAFF
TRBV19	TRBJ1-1	CASTLQSPGTGTMNTEAFF
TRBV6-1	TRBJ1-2	CASSETSDGPGETF
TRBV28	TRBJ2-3	CASIPGGPSTDTQYF
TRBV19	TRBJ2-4	CASRTGGEVGNIQYF
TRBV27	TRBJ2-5	CASRMTGVHLKETQYF
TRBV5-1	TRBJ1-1	CASSLTQLGTEAFF
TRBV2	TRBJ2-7	CASDYQGYQSEQYF
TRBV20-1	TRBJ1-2	CSASFLFGIF
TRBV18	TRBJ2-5	CASSPNRGRIPNQETQYF
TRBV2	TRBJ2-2	CASSDPSGRNTGELFF
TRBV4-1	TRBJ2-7	CASSQGFRTATYEQYF
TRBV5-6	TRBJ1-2	CASSREIPGQGASYYGYTF
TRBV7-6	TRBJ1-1	CASSLGNSLKEAFF
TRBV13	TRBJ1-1	CASSARDRGMDTEAFF
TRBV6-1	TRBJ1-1	CASSEPATVMGVEAFF
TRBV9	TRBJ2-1	CASSEPDNYNEQFF
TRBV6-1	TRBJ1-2	CASKYEETGYTF
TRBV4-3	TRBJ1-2	CASSRYSLTGNYGYTF
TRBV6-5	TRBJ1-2	CASRDLQGKGYGYTF
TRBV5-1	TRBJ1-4	CASSSSVGQVNEKLFF
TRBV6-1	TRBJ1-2	CASKQGEDYGYTF
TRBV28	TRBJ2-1	CASSLSFGYRSRNYNEQFF
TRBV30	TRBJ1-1	CAWSRPRQGPQDTEAFF
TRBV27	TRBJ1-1	CASRPVTGTGGEVAEAFF
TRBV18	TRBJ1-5	CASSPKIGPQSDQPQHF
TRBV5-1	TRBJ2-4	CASSCGQCGKNIQYF
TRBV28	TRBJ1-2	CASSPGTGGAPLNYGYTF
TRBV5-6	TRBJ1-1	CASSFRRVMNTEAFF
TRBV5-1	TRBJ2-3	CASRARRQGELDTQYF
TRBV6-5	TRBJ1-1	CASSPGLPRGTEAFF
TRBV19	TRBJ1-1	CASSRGGGGPVNTEAFF
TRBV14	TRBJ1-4	CASSQDKVFGHPTEKLFF
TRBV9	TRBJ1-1	CASSSSNRRVKAFF
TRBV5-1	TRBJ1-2	CASSLRGDRYGYTF